This TCR beta chain was recorded in a study of human T cells and chemical hapten exposure. In the study overall: There were weekly diphenylcyclopropenone doses to the scalp for patients throughout the approximately 24-week study.

This clonotype was counted between two and nine times. What it recognizes is unknown. Study results and caveats: The number of TCRs above 1 in 1000 frequency did not change after DPC sensitization.

CDR1 MNHEY and CDR2 SVGAGI come from the germline V gene. This CDR3 is 13 amino acids long. V was clipped by 5 bases and J by 8 bases, with 15 bases between them. A single record per CDR3 protein comes from TCRdb applying MiXCR to the RACE reads. This sample has 280,000 or so distinct CDR3 sequences, with just under 8% found just once. Time point indicated: pre-sensitization, week 0. Treatment given: therapeutic diphenylcyclopropenone sensitization with weekly scalp DPC. Staff drew blood before applying each patch test. The TCR sequence derives from a man between 18 and 35 years old with alopecia areata. Some clones in this sample may be carry-over from other donors' samples. The chain has TRBV6-5 and TRBJ1-1; tentatively, D is TRBD1 (5 bases). This sample comprised whole blood, obtained in connection with sensitization to the hapten diphenylcyclopropenone (DPC). The CDR3 protein is CASSPGKGREAFF. The DNA for the CDR3 is TGTGCCAGCAGTCCCGGGAAGGGACGGGAAGCTTTCTTT.